These 25 T cell receptor beta chains were sequenced from one sample in a study of cytomegalovirus exposure and HLA in healthy donors. The PCR made use of 60 Vbeta and 13 Jbeta primers. The data were produced by immunoSEQ multiplex PCR, yet TCRdb's version contains in-frame clones alone and is incomplete. This table lists around 100,000 clones. The sequenced material came from PBMCs. Receptors were obtained from a woman aged 25 to 39 in good health and CMV-seronegative.

The V gene is TRBV5-6, the J gene TRBJ2-2, with a possible D match to TRBD1 (5 bases). CDR3 length equals 12 residues. Germline CDR1 is SGHDT and CDR2 is YYEEEE. V dropped 3 bases and J dropped 10 bases, with 10 bases sitting between them. Written as DNA, the CDR3 is TGTGCCAGCAGCTACAGGCCCGAGGAGCTGTTTTTT. Encoded protein: CASSYRPEELFF. The whole variable domain, filled in from reference TRBV5-6 and TRBJ2-2, reads DAGVTQSPTHLIKTRGQQVTLRCSPKSGHDTVSWYQQALGQGPQFIFQYYEEEERQRGNFPDRFSGHQFPNYSSELNVNALLLGDSALYLCASSYRPEELFFGEGSRLTVL.

For this clone: The CDR3 carries no conserved terminal phenylalanine or tryptophan, so it likely arises from a read error. The chain combines TRBV6-5 with TRBJ2-7; 9 bases fit TRBD1. Germline V gives CDR1 MNHEY, CDR2 SVGAGI. Unmatched junction bases numbered 7, after V lost 6 bases and J lost 4 bases. The CDR3 is made up of 14 amino acids. The CDR3 loop reads CASSPGTGRYEQYL. CDR3 coding DNA: TGTGCCAGCAGCCCCGGGACAGGGAGATACGAGCAGTACCTC.

The V call is TRBV4-2, the J call TRBJ2-5; TRBD1 might be the D (5 bases). This CDR3 has 14 residues. From germline, CDR1 is LGHNA and CDR2 YNFKEQ. V was trimmed by 1 base and J by 4 bases, leaving 10 bases between them. The CDR3 region is CASSQGRGRETQYF. CDR3 nucleotides: TGTGCCAGCAGCCAAGGTAGGGGCCGAGAGACCCAGTACTTC.

Here the CDR3 DNA reads TGCGCCAGCAGATTAATAGCGGACACAGATACGCAGTATTTT. Translation: CASRLIADTDTQYF. V usage is TRBV10-1 and J usage is TRBJ2-3; TRBD2 might be the D (6 bases). Germline V lookup: CDR1 WNHNN, CDR2 SYGVQD (reference sequence). The V end lost 6 bases, the J end lost 2 bases, and 12 bases lay between the germline ends. This CDR3 has 14 amino acids.

The chain is built from TRBV7-9 and TRBJ2-7; 9 positions match TRBD1. Per germline, CDR1 SEHNR and CDR2 FQNEAQ (reference sequence). Trimming took 9 bases from V and 4 from J; bases not matched to a gene: 7. CDR3 length: 13 residues. This CDR3 is CASRDRAAYEQYF. CDR3 bases: TGTGCCAGTCGGGACAGGGCGGCGTACGAGCAGTACTTC. Looking up the rest from reference TRBV7-9 and TRBJ2-7 gives the full variable domain: DTGVSQNPRHKITKRGQNVTFRCDPISEHNRLYWYRQTLGQGPEFLTYFQNEAQLEKSRLLSDRFSAERPKGSFSTLEIQRTEQGDSAMYLCASRDRAAYEQYFGPGTRLTVT.

The genes are TRBV6-1 and TRBJ2-3, with D possibly being TRBD2 (6 bases). The germline V gene has CDR1 MNHNS and CDR2 SASEGT. V was trimmed by 4 bases and J by 2 bases, leaving 16 bases between them. The CDR3 extends over 16 amino acids. The CDR3 region has the DNA TGTGCCAGCAGTGTGGGGGGTGGGACTGCCACAGATACGCAGTATTTT. This sequence encodes CASSVGGGTATDTQYF.

V gene TRBV30 combines with J gene TRBJ1-1; no reliable D call. CDR3 size: 10 residues. The germline gives CDR1 GTSNPN, CDR2 SVGIG (reference sequence). Trimming stripped 3 bases from V and 10 bases from J, with 9 bases between. The CDR3 coding sequence is TGTGCCTGGAGGGCAGTTGGAGCTTTCTTT. Amino acid sequence: CAWRAVGAFF.

The CDR3 spells CASSLGGQPTNEKLFF. DNA of the CDR3: TGTGCCAGCAGTTTGGGGGGACAGCCAACTAATGAAAAACTGTTTTTT. This chain joins TRBV28 and TRBJ1-4; 7 bases map to TRBD1. The trim removed 3 bases at V and 0 bases at J, leaving 4 bases unmatched. Germline V gene lookup returns CDR1 MDHEN and CDR2 SYDVKM. The CDR3 has 16 amino acids.

The CDR3 spells CASSLAARDTEAFF. DNA of the CDR3: TGCGCCAGCAGCTTGGCGGCGCGGGACACTGAAGCTTTCTTT. The genes are TRBV5-1 and TRBJ1-1; D gene unclear. Deletions cut 0 bases from V and 3 bases from J, with 9 bases between. The CDR3 has 14 residues. Germline V gene lookup returns CDR1 SGHRS and CDR2 YFSETQ.

This rearrangement joins TRBV10-3 to TRBJ1-4; 7 nucleotides agree with TRBD1. The CDR3 runs 15 residues. V lost 4 bases and J lost 6; bases outside the gene matches: 8. Per the germline V gene, CDR1 is ENHRY and CDR2 is SYGVKD. For the CDR3, the DNA is TGTGCCATCAGTGGTCGCGCAGGGGGAGATGAAAAACTGTTTTTT. Amino acid sequence: CAISGRAGGDEKLFF.

Comment on this clone: At one boundary the junction diverges from the germline segment, which might be a read error. The chain has TRBV7-2 and TRBJ2-7; 14 bases agree with TRBD2. The CDR3 extends over 16 amino acids. Germline V CDR1 and CDR2: SGHTA, FQGNSA. The chain's CDR3 is CASSLLGLAGAYGQYF. For the CDR3, the DNA is TGTGCCAGCAGCTTACTGGGACTAGCGGGAGCGTACGGGCAGTACTTC.

The CDR3 region is CASSPTGLNTEAFF. The CDR3 DNA sequence: TGTGCCAGCAGCCCGACAGGGTTGAACACTGAAGCTTTCTTT. J is TRBJ1-1 and V is TRBV14, with 7 bases matching TRBD1. Germline trimming cut 4 bases from V and 0 bases from J; bases unmatched to any gene: 2. Germline lookup yields CDR1 SGHDN and CDR2 FVKESK. The CDR3 sequence is 14 residues long.

The chain links TRBV19 to TRBJ1-5; the match to TRBD1 covers 7 bases. V dropped 7 bases and J dropped 4; count of bases not matched to a gene: 7. The CDR3 is 14 residues long. The germline CDR1 and CDR2 sequences are LNHDA and SQIVND (reference sequence). The CDR3 sequence: CASNLGTVNQPQHF. The CDR3 DNA reads as TGTGCCAGTAACCTCGGGACAGTAAATCAGCCCCAGCATTTT. Complete variable domain (other parts from reference TRBV19 and TRBJ1-5): DGGITQSPKYLFRKEGQNVTLSCEQNLNHDAMYWYRQDPGQGLRLIYYSQIVNDFQKGDIAEGYSVSREKKESFPLTVTSAQKNPTAFYLCASNLGTVNQPQHFGDGTRLSIL.

The chain joins TRBV7-9 to TRBJ2-1; possibly TRBD1 for D (6 bases). This CDR3 has 14 amino acids. Germline assignment: CDR1 SEHNR and CDR2 FQNEAQ (reference sequence). V was pared by 5 bases and J by 3 bases, with 11 bases between. In nucleotides, the CDR3 is TGTGCCAGCAGCCTCACAGGGATCTACAATGAGCAGTTCTTC. It is translated as CASSLTGIYNEQFF.

This chain connects TRBV28 to TRBJ1-1; tentative D call: TRBD1 (6 bases). The CDR3 spans 17 residues. The germline gives CDR1 MDHEN, CDR2 SYDVKM. V was pared by 4 bases and J by 1 base, with 19 bases between. The CDR3 here is CASSSPGHEPTNTEAFF. The CDR3 region has the DNA TGTGCCAGCAGTTCCCCGGGACACGAGCCAACGAACACTGAAGCTTTCTTT.

Written as DNA, the CDR3 is TGTGCCAGCAGCGCGGCGACTAGCGGGAGGGTTCACGAGTACTTC. It encodes CASSAATSGRVHEYF. The rearrangement uses TRBV11-2 and TRBJ2-7, with 14 bases fitting TRBD2. J lost 11 bases, V lost 5 bases, and 11 bases had no gene match. CDR3 length: 15 amino acids. Germline CDR1 is SGHAT and CDR2 is FQNNGV.

The chain combines TRBV19 with TRBJ1-4, with no clear D. Trimming took 3 bases from V and 8 from J, leaving 16 bases between them. Germline V gene lookup returns CDR1 LNHDA and CDR2 SQIVND (reference sequence). CDR3 length: 15 residues. CDR3 residues: CASSMGGNLPEKLFF. Here the CDR3 DNA reads TGTGCCAGTAGTATGGGAGGGAACCTTCCCGAAAAACTGTTTTTT.

This chain links TRBV6-1 with TRBJ2-7; no definite D call. This CDR3 is built from 12 residues. Trimming took 6 bases from V and 0 from J, leaving 6 bases between them. The germline V gene encodes CDR1 MNHNS and CDR2 SASEGT. CDR3 in DNA: TGTGCCAGCAGGCAGTACTCCTACGAGCAGTACTTC. Its protein product is CASRQYSYEQYF.

This chain joins TRBV7-2 and TRBJ2-3, with D hard to call. The germline gives CDR1 SGHTA, CDR2 FQGNSA. This CDR3 comprises 13 residues. V lost 6 bases and J 2 bases, leaving 9 bases between the germline ends. For the CDR3, the DNA is TGTGCCAGCAGACGTAGCCCCACAGATACGCAGTATTTT. Amino acids: CASRRSPTDTQYF.

CDR3 nucleotide sequence: TGTGCCAGCAGCTTACAGGGGGAGTTTAGTGGAATAGATACGCAGTATTTT. It is translated as CASSLQGEFSGIDTQYF. The chain has TRBV5-6 and TRBJ2-3, with 8 bases fitting TRBD1. The ends lost 2 bases at V and 5 bases at J; junction bases unmatched: 13. CDR3 size: 17 residues. Germline V gives CDR1 SGHDT, CDR2 YYEEEE.

V usage is TRBV5-6 and J usage is TRBJ1-5; D perhaps matches TRBD1 (5 bases). The germline CDR1 and CDR2 sequences are SGHDT and YYEEEE. This CDR3 comprises 14 residues. Between the trimmed V and J ends, which lost 2 bases and 3 bases, there was a span of 9 bases. The CDR3 protein is CASSLQDPNQPQHF. The CDR3, as DNA: TGTGCCAGCAGCTTACAGGATCCCAATCAGCCCCAGCATTTT.

This sequence joins TRBV10-3 and TRBJ2-3; no clear D. CDR1 is ENHRY, CDR2 SYGVKD, per germline. V was clipped by 1 base and J by 5 bases, with 4 bases between them. This CDR3 is built from 12 residues. The DNA of the CDR3 is TGTGCCATCAGTGAGTTCATAGATACGCAGTATTTT. This codes for CAISEFIDTQYF.

V and J are TRBV5-4 and TRBJ1-3; possible D gene TRBD1, 5 bases. CDR1 SGHNT and CDR2 YYREEE come from the germline V gene (reference sequence). Trimming stripped 4 bases from V and 1 base from J, with 18 bases between. The CDR3 covers 17 residues. CDR3 in DNA: TGTGCCAGCAGCCCTGGGGTAGTACAGGAATCTGGAAACACCATATATTTT. This gives the protein CASSPGVVQESGNTIYF.

V usage is TRBV7-2 and J usage is TRBJ1-1; D is uncertain. CDR3 size: 14 residues. Trimming shortened V by 5 bases and J by 0 bases, and 10 bases separated the two germline ends. In germline, CDR1 is SGHTA, CDR2 FQGNSA. Here the CDR3 DNA reads TGTGCCAGCAGCCTTGGGAGGGTGAACACTGAAGCTTTCTTT. Encoded protein: CASSLGRVNTEAFF.

This rearrangement joins TRBV5-6 to TRBJ1-2; 7 bases fit TRBD1. The CDR3 extends over 12 amino acids. In germline, CDR1 is SGHDT, CDR2 YYEEEE. Trimming cost V 3 bases and J 7 bases; bases outside gene matches: 3. CDR3 DNA sequence: TGTGCCAGCAGCTCAGGGGGGCCTGGCTACACCTTC. This encodes CASSSGGPGYTF.